The source of this TCR beta chain is a study of CD4 and CD8 cells across lung adenocarcinoma regions (dated by TCRdb to the late 2010s). At the level of the whole study: The study compared tumor centers with tumor margins to examine intratumor heterogeneity of the T cell receptor repertoire.

This clonotype has more than one count but fewer than ten. The antigen it binds to is not known. Per-base qualities were not stored, and no clone one base away is much larger. The donors were patients who had localized lung adenocarcinoma, which is a subtype of non-small cell lung cancer. These samples came from the margins of localized lung adenocarcinomas. For TCR repertoire analysis, CD8+ T cells from tumor tissue were profiled separately from CD4+ T cells. Library construction relied on PCR. The instrument given in TCRdb is HiSeq X Ten. TCRdb ran its own pipeline on the public reads, namely fastp trimming at Q25 and MiXCR clone calling, and kept in-frame beta chains. A single entry per CDR3 protein holds the most common genes and DNA from its merged rows. The sample table lists more than 9,500 distinct CDR3 sequences, roughly 56% of them with a count of one. The ten largest clones take up around 34% of the sample.

The germline V gene provides CDR1 MNHEY and CDR2 SVGAGI. The CDR3 numbers 15 residues from cysteine through phenylalanine. The DNA shown is the 45-base CDR3, in frame from base 1. V drops 6 bases and J drops 0 bases, leaving 12 bases in between. The sequenced material came from CD8+ T cells from the margin of a lung tumor. In light of the paper, this sample's cell subset or site label describes: tumor margin region. This TCR was sampled from a female donor with lung adenocarcinoma. The CD4 and CD8 labels of this study may be unreliable. This receptor chain uses TRBV6-5 and TRBJ2-1, with the D call perhaps TRBD1 or TRBD2, as 5 bases match in each case. The nucleotides are TGTGCCAGCAGACGGGACCGGAGCTCCTACAATGAGCAGTTCTTC. Its coded protein is CASRRDRSSYNEQFF.